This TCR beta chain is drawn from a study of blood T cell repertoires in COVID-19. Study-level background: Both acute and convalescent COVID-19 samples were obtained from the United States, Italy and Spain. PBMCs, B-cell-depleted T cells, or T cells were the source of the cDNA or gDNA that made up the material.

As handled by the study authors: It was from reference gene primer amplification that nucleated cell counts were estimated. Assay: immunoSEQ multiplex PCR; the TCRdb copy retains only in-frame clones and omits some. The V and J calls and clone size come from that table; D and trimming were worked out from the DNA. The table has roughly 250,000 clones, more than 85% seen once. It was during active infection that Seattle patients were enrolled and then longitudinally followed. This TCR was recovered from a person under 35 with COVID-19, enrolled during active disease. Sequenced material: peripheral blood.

The CDR3 nucleotides are TGCGCCAGCAGCCTCTCGGACAGGGCGGCCAAAAACATTCAGTACTTC. The encoded protein is CASSLSDRAAKNIQYF. The J gene is TRBJ2-4, the V gene TRBV5-1; 8 bases line up with TRBD1. The V gene end was trimmed by 4 bases and the J gene end by 1 base; junction bases not matched to a gene: 7. CDR3 length equals 16 residues. Germline V CDR1 and CDR2: SGHRS, YFSETQ.